What follows describes a single T cell receptor beta chain. Its target is not known. TCRdb re-derived calls from the 5' RACE reads in MiXCR, one entry per CDR3 protein. The data hold around 1.7 million distinct CDR3 sequences, with around 33% observed a single time. The sample belongs to a study of identical twins. Study-level findings and limits: For monozygotic twins, models underestimated out-of-frame TCR alpha sharing.

This CDR3 comprises 14 residues. The trim removed 0 bases at V and 5 bases at J, leaving 3 bases unmatched. Germline lookup yields CDR1 DFQATT and CDR2 SNEGSKA (reference sequence). This chain joins TRBV20-1 and TRBJ1-2; 10 bases align to TRBD1. This receptor was identified in a newborn girl in good health. The sequencing sample was made of cord blood. Written as DNA, the CDR3 is TGCAGTGCTAGAGACTGGGACAGGGGATATGGCTACACCTTC. Translated, it gives CSARDWDRGYGYTF.